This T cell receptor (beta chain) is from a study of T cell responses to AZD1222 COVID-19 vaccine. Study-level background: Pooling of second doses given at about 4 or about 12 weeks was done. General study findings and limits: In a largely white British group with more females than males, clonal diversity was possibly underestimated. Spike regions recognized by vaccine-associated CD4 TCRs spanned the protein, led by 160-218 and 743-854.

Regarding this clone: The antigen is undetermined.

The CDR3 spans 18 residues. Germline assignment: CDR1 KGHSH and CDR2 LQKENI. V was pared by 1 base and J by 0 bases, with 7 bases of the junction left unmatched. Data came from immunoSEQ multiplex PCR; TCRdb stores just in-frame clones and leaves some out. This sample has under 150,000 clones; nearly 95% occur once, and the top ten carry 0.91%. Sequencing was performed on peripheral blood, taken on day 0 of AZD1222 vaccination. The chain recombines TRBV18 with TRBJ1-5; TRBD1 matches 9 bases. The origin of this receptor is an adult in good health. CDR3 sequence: CASSPQPTGGYSNQPQHF. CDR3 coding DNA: TGTGCCAGCTCACCACAACCGACAGGGGGATATAGCAATCAGCCCCAGCATTTT.